The source of this T cell receptor (beta chain) is a study of T cell responses to AZD1222 COVID-19 vaccine. Pooled in the analysis were second doses at about 4 or about 12 weeks. The assay was immunoSEQ multiplex PCR, and TCRdb's table has in-frame clones only and misses some. The sample holds some 150,000 clones, about 86% seen once. Between the trimmed V and J ends, which lost 6 bases and 4 bases, there was a span of 15 bases. Looked up from germline, CDR1 is MNHEY and CDR2 is SMNVEV (reference sequence). The CDR3 has 14 amino acids. Material: peripheral blood, obtained 28 days after the second AZD1222 dose. The chain joins TRBV27 to TRBJ1-1; tentative D call: TRBD1 (5 bases). The sequence was obtained from an adult who received the AZD1222 COVID-19 vaccine. The CDR3 DNA follows: TGTGCCAGCAGCTACGGGGGTAGCGGCACTGAAGCTTTCTTT. Its protein is CASSYGGSGTEAFF.